The 30 T cell receptor beta chains listed next were all sequenced from one sample in a study of cytomegalovirus exposure and HLA in healthy donors. In the PCR, 60 Vbeta and 13 Jbeta primers were used. The repertoire was sequenced with immunoSEQ multiplex PCR; TCRdb's copy has only in-frame clones and lacks some. The profile shows roughly 110,000 clones, 67% of them singletons. The material sequenced was PBMCs. These receptor sequences come from a man aged 18 to 35 in good health and CMV-seropositive.

This clone turned up a few times. This rearrangement joins TRBV6-1 to TRBJ2-1, with a weak D call TRBD2 (5 bases). The germline V and J ends were trimmed by 2 bases and 3 bases, with 11 bases remaining between them. CDR3 length: 15 amino acids. Per germline, CDR1 MNHNS and CDR2 SASEGT. The CDR3 region has the DNA TGTGCCAGCAGTGAAAGGCCGGGGAACTACAATGAGCAGTTCTTC. Translated, it gives CASSERPGNYNEQFF.

V and J are TRBV5-4 and TRBJ1-2; perhaps TRBD1 as D (6 bases). The CDR3 is 15 residues long. The V and J ends lost 2 bases and 1 base respectively, with 12 bases between them. Germline CDR1 reads SGHNT; CDR2 reads YYREEE (reference sequence). The CDR3 DNA reads TGTGCCAGCAGCTTCCCCCTACAGGGTAACTATGGCTACACCTTC. As protein: CASSFPLQGNYGYTF. The entire variable domain, with the rest obtained from reference TRBV5-4 and TRBJ1-2, is as follows: ETGVTQSPTHLIKTRGQQVTLRCSSQSGHNTVSWYQQALGQGPQFIFQYYREEENGRGNFPPRFSGLQFPNYSSELNVNALELDDSALYLCASSFPLQGNYGYTFGSGTRLTVV.

The V gene is TRBV5-1, the J gene TRBJ2-3; 16 nucleotides align to TRBD2. The CDR3 runs 18 residues. V lost 4 bases and J lost 4; bases outside the gene matches: 9. Germline V gene sequence: CDR1 SGHRS, CDR2 YFSETQ. The chain's CDR3 is CASSPGLAGGNRADTQYF. The CDR3 DNA is TGCGCCAGCAGCCCGGGACTAGCGGGGGGGAATAGGGCAGATACGCAGTATTTT.

This chain links TRBV2 with TRBJ1-2; D might be TRBD1 (5 bases). Germline V lookup: CDR1 SNHLY, CDR2 FYNNEI. The CDR3 runs 13 residues. Between the trimmed V and J ends, which lost 4 bases and 3 bases, there was a span of 9 bases. CDR3 region: CASSVGGDYGYTF. CDR3 nucleotide sequence: TGTGCCAGCAGTGTCGGAGGGGACTATGGCTACACCTTC.

The table lists this clone with a count of one. This rearrangement joins TRBV13 to TRBJ2-3; no clear D. This CDR3 comprises 16 residues. Germline V gene data show CDR1 as PRHDT and CDR2 as FYEKMQ (reference sequence). With 0 bases removed from V and 3 bases from J, the gap between germline ends came to 13 bases. CDR3 amino acids: CASSLGTQVGTDTQYF. CDR3 DNA sequence: TGTGCCAGCAGCTTAGGCACCCAGGTTGGTACAGATACGCAGTATTTT. Full variable domain (remainder filled in from reference TRBV13 and TRBJ2-3): AAGVIQSPRHLIKEKRETATLKCYPIPRHDTVYWYQQGPGQDPQFLISFYEKMQSDKGSIPDRFSAQQFSDYHSELNMSSLELGDSALYFCASSLGTQVGTDTQYFGPGTRLTVL.

The chain has TRBV5-4 and TRBJ1-2; D call uncertain. Trimming removed 2 bases at V and 2 bases at J, with 7 bases between. Germline V CDR1 and CDR2: SGHNT, YYREEE (reference sequence). This CDR3 spans 13 amino acids. The CDR3 nucleotides read TGTGCCAGCAGCTTAAACACGAACTATGGCTACACCTTC. It is translated as CASSLNTNYGYTF.

The gene calls are TRBV9 and TRBJ2-1; 10 bases line up with TRBD1. CDR3 length equals 15 residues. Looked up from germline, CDR1 is SGDLS and CDR2 is YYNGEE. V lost 0 bases to trimming and J lost 8 bases; unmatched junction nucleotides: 5. The CDR3 DNA is TGTGCCAGCAGCGTAGCGGGACAGGGGTACGATGAGCAGTTCTTC. This encodes CASSVAGQGYDEQFF. Full variable domain (missing parts from reference TRBV9 and TRBJ2-1): DSGVTQTPKHLITATGQRVTLRCSPRSGDLSVYWYQQSLDQGLQFLIQYYNGEERAKGNILERFSAQQFPDLHSELNLSSLELGDSALYFCASSVAGQGYDEQFFGPGTRLTVL.

The chain employs TRBV9 and TRBJ2-3, with D tentatively TRBD2 (6 bases). The CDR3 consists of 15 residues. Trimming stripped 0 bases from V and 1 base from J, with 9 bases between. Germline V lookup: CDR1 SGDLS, CDR2 YYNGEE. CDR3 bases: TGTGCCAGCAGCGTAGTTCCGGGGGGCACAGATACGCAGTATTTT. This sequence encodes CASSVVPGGTDTQYF. The whole variable domain, remainder taken from reference TRBV9 and TRBJ2-3, is DSGVTQTPKHLITATGQRVTLRCSPRSGDLSVYWYQQSLDQGLQFLIQYYNGEERAKGNILERFSAQQFPDLHSELNLSSLELGDSALYFCASSVVPGGTDTQYFGPGTRLTVL.

This clone has a handful of counts. V and J are TRBV6-5 and TRBJ1-2; TRBD1 matches 8 bases. J lost 4 bases, V lost 5 bases, and 6 bases had no gene match. There are 14 residues in the CDR3. Germline V gene lookup returns CDR1 MNHEY and CDR2 SVGAGI. CDR3 sequence: CASSKDRAVYGYTF. The CDR3 DNA reads as TGTGCCAGCAGTAAGGACAGGGCGGTCTATGGCTACACCTTC.

This rearrangement joins TRBV5-1 to TRBJ1-1; tentative D call: TRBD1 (6 bases). From germline, CDR1 is SGHRS and CDR2 YFSETQ. Trimming shortened V by 3 bases and J by 1 base, and 13 bases separated the two germline ends. The CDR3 has 15 residues. The CDR3 bases are TGCGCCAGCAGCTCGTGGGGGCCAAGGAACACTGAAGCTTTCTTT. Its translation: CASSSWGPRNTEAFF.

The rearrangement uses TRBV4-1 and TRBJ2-2; 9 positions match TRBD2. Germline V gives CDR1 MGHRA, CDR2 YSYEKL. Trimming removed 0 bases from V and 14 bases from J; junction bases left unmatched: 4. CDR3 length equals 13 residues. The CDR3 protein is CASSQEGTSLLFF. The CDR3 DNA follows: TGCGCCAGCAGCCAAGAAGGGACTAGCCTCCTGTTTTTT.

This clone is a singleton in its sample. This chain uses TRBV29-1 with TRBJ1-1; no definite D call. Germline loops: CDR1 SQVTM, CDR2 ANQGSEA. Trimming took 3 bases from V and 4 from J, leaving 9 bases between them. This CDR3 spans 12 amino acids. The CDR3, as DNA: TGCAGCGTTGATTCGGGTCTCACTGAAGCTTTCTTT. As protein: CSVDSGLTEAFF. Variable domain in full (rest from reference TRBV29-1 and TRBJ1-1): SAVISQKPSRDICQRGTSLTIQCQVDSQVTMMFWYRQQPGQSLTLIATANQGSEATYESGFVIDKFPISRPNLTFSTLTVSNMSPEDSSIYLCSVDSGLTEAFFGQGTRLTVV.

The chain joins TRBV7-9 to TRBJ2-5; TRBD1 agrees at 7 bases. Germline CDR1 is SEHNR and CDR2 is FQNEAQ (reference sequence). This CDR3 is 13 amino acids long. Trimming took 3 bases from V and 4 from J; bases not matched to a gene: 2. The CDR3 DNA is TGTGCCAGCAGCTTTAGGGGGCCAGAGACCCAGTACTTC. It encodes CASSFRGPETQYF.

The chain links TRBV5-1 to TRBJ2-3; TRBD1 aligns across 9 bases. With V trimmed by 3 bases and J by 0 bases, 5 bases remained unmatched. Germline V CDR1 and CDR2: SGHRS, YFSETQ. This CDR3 has 16 residues. CDR3 loop: CASSSRTGDSTDTQYF. CDR3 in DNA: TGCGCCAGCAGCTCGAGGACAGGGGATAGCACAGATACGCAGTATTTT.

The CDR3 protein is CASSEPASSKYV. The CDR3 DNA follows: TGTGCCAGCAGTGAACCCGCGTCTAGCAAGTACGTC. J is TRBJ2-7 and V is TRBV2; tentative D call: TRBD2 (5 bases). The CDR3 is 12 amino acids. Trimming took off 2 bases at V and 11 bases at J, with 13 bases between the two ends. Germline CDR1 and CDR2: SNHLY and FYNNEI.

The genes are TRBV5-4 and TRBJ2-5; D not resolved. The CDR3 runs to 15 residues. Deletions cut 1 base from V and 2 bases from J, with 12 bases between. Germline V gene sequence: CDR1 SGHNT, CDR2 YYREEE (reference sequence). Written as DNA, the CDR3 is TGTGCCAGCAGCTTGTCTGGCAGGTCACAAGAGACCCAGTACTTC. Translated: CASSLSGRSQETQYF. The full variable domain, rest sourced from reference TRBV5-4 and TRBJ2-5, is ETGVTQSPTHLIKTRGQQVTLRCSSQSGHNTVSWYQQALGQGPQFIFQYYREEENGRGNFPPRFSGLQFPNYSSELNVNALELDDSALYLCASSLSGRSQETQYFGPGTRLLVL.

The V and J genes are TRBV7-8 and TRBJ2-5; D is perhaps TRBD2 (5 bases). This CDR3 has 14 amino acids. Looked up from germline, CDR1 is SGHVS and CDR2 is FQNEAQ. V lost 6 bases, J lost 2 bases, and 13 bases lay in between. DNA of the CDR3: TGTGCCAGCAGGGTAGGGAGTGGGCAAGAGACCCAGTACTTC. Translating gives CASRVGSGQETQYF.

The chain has TRBV7-9 and TRBJ2-1; TRBD2 agrees at 11 bases. In germline, CDR1 is SEHNR, CDR2 FQNEAQ (reference sequence). The CDR3 has 14 amino acids. V trimming: 4 bases; J trimming: 15 bases; junction bases outside the gene matches: 11. This CDR3 reads CASSSVIAGGPGFF. The CDR3 nucleotides read TGTGCCAGCAGCTCGGTCATAGCGGGGGGGCCCGGGTTCTTC.

V gene TRBV9 combines with J gene TRBJ1-2, with a weak D call TRBD1 (5 bases). V was clipped by 0 bases and J by 4 bases, with 13 bases between them. Germline V gene sequence: CDR1 SGDLS, CDR2 YYNGEE. The CDR3 is 15 residues long. CDR3 residues: CASSVAAGRGYGYTF. CDR3 DNA: TGTGCCAGCAGCGTAGCGGCGGGACGAGGCTATGGCTACACCTTC. The full variable domain, rest sourced from reference TRBV9 and TRBJ1-2, is DSGVTQTPKHLITATGQRVTLRCSPRSGDLSVYWYQQSLDQGLQFLIQYYNGEERAKGNILERFSAQQFPDLHSELNLSSLELGDSALYFCASSVAAGRGYGYTFGSGTRLTVV.

Of note for this clone: Other DNA sequences in the sample encode the same CDR3. The chain combines TRBV7-9 with TRBJ1-4; D might be TRBD1 (5 bases). The CDR3 extends over 14 amino acids. V lost 2 bases to trimming and J lost 2 bases, with 6 bases between them. Per germline, CDR1 SEHNR and CDR2 FQNEAQ (reference sequence). The CDR3 bases are TGTGCCAGCAGCTTATCAGGGACTAATGAAAAACTGTTTTTT. It codes for CASSLSGTNEKLFF.

This clone was recorded a few times. J is TRBJ1-2 and V is TRBV7-9; D unclear. Germline CDR1 and CDR2: SEHNR and FQNEAQ (reference sequence). There are 14 residues in the CDR3. Trimming removed 5 bases from V and 8 bases from J, with 18 bases in between. DNA for the CDR3: TGTGCCAGCAGCCCAAGACGGCCAAACAGCGGCTACACCTTC. Its translation is CASSPRRPNSGYTF.

The rearrangement joins TRBV6-1 to TRBJ1-1, with 8 positions matching TRBD1. The CDR3 has 14 residues. Germline loops: CDR1 MNHNS, CDR2 SASEGT. After removal of 6 bases from V and 4 bases from J, the junction contained 7 bases not matched to a gene. CDR3: CASSATGEGTEAFF. In DNA form, the CDR3 reads TGTGCCAGCAGCGCGACAGGGGAAGGCACTGAAGCTTTCTTT.

In this sample, this clone turned up a few times. The chain carries TRBV6-6 and TRBJ1-6; TRBD1 agrees at 7 bases. Germline V gene sequence: CDR1 MNHNY, CDR2 SVGAGI (reference sequence). V lost 3 bases to trimming and J lost 7 bases; unmatched junction nucleotides: 6. This CDR3 has 15 residues. The CDR3 protein is CASSYGRGKNSPLHF. Here the CDR3 DNA reads TGTGCCAGCAGTTATGGCAGGGGGAAAAATTCACCCCTCCACTTT.

V is TRBV25-1 and J is TRBJ1-1; D is uncertain. This CDR3 comprises 15 residues. V was clipped by 1 base and J by 4 bases, with 13 bases between them. Germline CDR1 is MGHDK and CDR2 is SYGVNS. CDR3 sequence: CASSESREGGTEAFF. In nucleotides, the CDR3 is TGTGCCAGCAGTGAATCGAGGGAAGGTGGCACTGAAGCTTTCTTT.

This clone was picked up a small number of times. The chain has TRBV9 and TRBJ1-4; 7 nucleotides line up with TRBD1. The CDR3 is made up of 14 amino acids. The germline gives CDR1 SGDLS, CDR2 YYNGEE. The V gene end was trimmed by 4 bases and the J gene end by 7 bases; junction bases not matched to a gene: 7. The chain's CDR3 is CASSQDRLSEKLFF. CDR3 nucleotides: TGTGCCAGCAGCCAGGACAGGTTAAGTGAAAAACTGTTTTTT.

The chain carries TRBV6-6 and TRBJ2-1, with TRBD1 matching over 7 bases. Per the germline V gene, CDR1 is MNHNY and CDR2 is SVGAGI (reference sequence). This CDR3 is 13 amino acids long. V shed 6 bases and J 5 bases; nucleotides not matched to a gene: 4. The chain's CDR3 is CASRTGQNNEQFF. CDR3 coding DNA: TGTGCCAGCAGAACGGGACAGAACAATGAGCAGTTCTTC.

CDR3 coding DNA: TGTGCCAGCAGGCCTCGGGGGGCGATTGAAAAACTGTTTTTT. Protein product: CASRPRGAIEKLFF. V usage is TRBV2 and J usage is TRBJ1-4; a possible D gene is TRBD1 (6 bases). Germline loops: CDR1 SNHLY, CDR2 FYNNEI. With 6 bases removed from V and 7 bases from J, the gap between germline ends came to 15 bases. This CDR3 region has 14 residues.

J is TRBJ2-1 and V is TRBV25-1; 11 nucleotides align to TRBD1. Losses at the gene ends were 6 bases for V and 9 bases for J; bases not matched to a gene: 7. Germline V CDR1 and CDR2: MGHDK, SYGVNS. The CDR3 sequence is 14 residues long. CDR3 DNA sequence: TGTGCCAGCAGAGGGGACAGGGGGACCAGTGAGCAGTTCTTC. Protein product: CASRGDRGTSEQFF.

The chain has TRBV14 and TRBJ1-2; 9 bases are shared with TRBD1. The V gene's germline CDR1 is SGHDN and CDR2 FVKESK. The V gene end was trimmed by 2 bases and the J gene end by 0 bases; junction bases not matched to a gene: 10. The CDR3 has 18 residues. The CDR3 nucleotides are TGTGCCAGCAGCCAATCCCTCCTACAGGGGGCGGCTAACTATGGCTACACCTTC. Translating it yields CASSQSLLQGAANYGYTF.

The rearrangement links TRBV10-1 to TRBJ2-7; TRBD1 aligns across 9 bases. Trimming took 3 bases from V and 7 from J; bases not matched to a gene: 7. The V gene's germline CDR1 is WNHNN and CDR2 SYGVQD (reference sequence). This CDR3 region has 14 residues. The CDR3 bases are TGCGCCAGCAGTGAAACTGGGACAGGGTATGAGCAGTACTTC. It codes for CASSETGTGYEQYF.